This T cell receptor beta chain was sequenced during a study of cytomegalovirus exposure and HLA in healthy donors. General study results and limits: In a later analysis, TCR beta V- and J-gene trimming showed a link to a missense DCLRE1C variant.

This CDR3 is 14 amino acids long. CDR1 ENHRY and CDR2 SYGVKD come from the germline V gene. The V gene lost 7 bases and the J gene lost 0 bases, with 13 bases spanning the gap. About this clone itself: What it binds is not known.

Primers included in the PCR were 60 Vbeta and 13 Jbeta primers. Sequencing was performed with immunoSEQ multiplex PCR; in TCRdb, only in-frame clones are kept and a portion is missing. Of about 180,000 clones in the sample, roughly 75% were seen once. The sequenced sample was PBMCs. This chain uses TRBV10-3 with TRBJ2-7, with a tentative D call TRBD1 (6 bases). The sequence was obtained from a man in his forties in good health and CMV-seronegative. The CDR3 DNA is TGTGCCATCACCGGAGAGGACAGCTCCTACGAGCAGTACTTC. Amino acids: CAITGEDSSYEQYF.